Following are 22 T cell receptor beta chains from one sample sequenced in a study of T cells after yellow fever vaccination. MiXCR was run by TCRdb on the 5' RACE reads, yielding one entry per CDR3 protein. The table has some 670,000 distinct CDR3 sequences, about 12% seen once; the top ten hold 15%. Specimen: PBMCs, collected on the day of the yellow fever booster vaccination. These receptors originate from a man younger than 40 who received the YFV17D yellow fever vaccine.

This clonotype was picked up a small number of times. The rearrangement joins TRBV7-2 to TRBJ1-5; D uncertain. CDR1 SGHTA and CDR2 FQGNSA come from the germline V gene. The CDR3 runs 17 residues. The ends were cut back, 1 base at V and 3 bases at J, with 16 bases in the middle. Here the CDR3 DNA reads TGTGCCAGCAGCTTAGGACATTCTAATCCCTTCAATCAGCCCCAGCATTTT. The encoded protein is CASSLGHSNPFNQPQHF.

This clonotype was found a few times. V usage is TRBV6-2 or TRBV6-3 and J usage is TRBJ2-1; 12 nucleotides align to TRBD1. The CDR3 sequence is 16 residues long. Germline lookup yields CDR1 MNHEY and CDR2 SVGEGT. V was clipped by 5 bases and J by 7 bases; unmatched bases: 9. This chain's CDR3 is CASSAGTGGVLNEQFF. The DNA of the CDR3 is TGTGCCAGCAGTGCCGGGACAGGGGGCGTATTGAATGAGCAGTTCTTC.

The genes are TRBV12-1 and TRBJ2-7; the listed D gene, TRBD1, was not tested against the DNA. TRBV12-1 constitutes a pseudogene. The CDR3 is 18 amino acids. DNA for the CDR3: TGTGCCAGCAGCCTAAGACAGGGGGTCGGTCTGGCTTCCTACGAGCAGTACTTC. This gives the protein CASSLRQGVGLASYEQYF.

In this sample, this clonotype turned up a few times. The rearrangement joins TRBV5-5 to TRBJ1-2; D unresolved. Germline CDR1 reads SGHKS; CDR2 reads YYEKEE (reference sequence). Deletions cut 2 bases from V and 8 bases from J, with 7 bases between. The CDR3 totals 11 residues. The DNA for the CDR3 is TGTGCCAGCAGCTTTATAACCGGCTACACCTTC. Its translation is CASSFITGYTF.

The rearrangement links TRBV5-1 to TRBJ2-7; 7 nucleotides agree with TRBD2. Germline V lookup: CDR1 SGHRS, CDR2 YFSETQ. Losses at the gene ends were 0 bases for V and 0 bases for J; bases not matched to a gene: 6. The CDR3 consists of 16 residues. CDR3 sequence (DNA): TGCGCCAGCAGCTTGGATAAAGCGGGGACCTCCTACGAGCAGTACTTC. It specifies CASSLDKAGTSYEQYF.

The rearrangement links TRBV5-6 to TRBJ2-1; 7 bases match TRBD2. After removal of 3 bases from V and 0 bases from J, the junction contained 6 bases not matched to a gene. Germline CDR1 reads SGHDT; CDR2 reads YYEEEE. The CDR3 has 16 amino acids. The DNA for the CDR3 is TGTGCCAGCAGCTACCGGACTAGAAGCTCCTACAATGAGCAGTTCTTC. Amino acid sequence: CASSYRTRSSYNEQFF. The full variable domain, rest sourced from reference TRBV5-6 and TRBJ2-1, is DAGVTQSPTHLIKTRGQQVTLRCSPKSGHDTVSWYQQALGQGPQFIFQYYEEEERQRGNFPDRFSGHQFPNYSSELNVNALLLGDSALYLCASSYRTRSSYNEQFFGPGTRLTVL.

V is TRBV19 and J is TRBJ2-5; D gene ambiguous. The V gene's germline CDR1 is LNHDA and CDR2 SQIVND (reference sequence). The CDR3 is 14 residues long. V was trimmed by 6 bases and J by 5 bases, leaving 16 bases between them. The CDR3 DNA reads TGTGCCAGTAGCCCTAACCAGGTGGGGGAGACCCAGTACTTC. It codes for CASSPNQVGETQYF. The full variable domain, with the rest looked up from reference TRBV19 and TRBJ2-5, is DGGITQSPKYLFRKEGQNVTLSCEQNLNHDAMYWYRQDPGQGLRLIYYSQIVNDFQKGDIAEGYSVSREKKESFPLTVTSAQKNPTAFYLCASSPNQVGETQYFGPGTRLLVL.

This clonotype was seen a handful of times. The chain uses TRBV11-2 and TRBJ2-1; D is undetermined. The V and J ends lost 5 bases and 8 bases respectively, with 13 bases between them. Germline CDR1 is SGHAT and CDR2 is FQNNGV. The CDR3 covers 13 residues. The CDR3 DNA reads TGTGCCAGCAGCACCCTCCTAGTCGATGAGCAGTTCTTC. Translation: CASSTLLVDEQFF.

This clonotype has a handful of counts. The DNA of the CDR3 is TGTGCCAGCAACATGTTAGGGGCCGGACAGCAAGAGACCCAGTACTTC. Protein product: CASNMLGAGQQETQYF. The rearrangement joins TRBV6-1 to TRBJ2-5; possibly TRBD1 for D (6 bases). V was cut by 7 bases and J by 2 bases, with 20 bases left in between. Germline V gene sequence: CDR1 MNHNS, CDR2 SASEGT. This CDR3 is 16 amino acids long.

The chain has TRBV12-3 or TRBV12-4 and TRBJ2-7; D is ambiguous. V lost 6 bases, J lost 2 bases, and 8 bases lay in between. CDR3 length: 12 residues. In DNA form, the CDR3 reads TGTGCCAGCAGGTCCAGCCCCTACGAGCAGTACTTC. It encodes CASRSSPYEQYF.

Ten or more counts support this clonotype. V and J are TRBV29-1 and TRBJ2-1; 14 nucleotides line up with TRBD2. The germline gives CDR1 SQVTM, CDR2 ANQGSEA. This CDR3 comprises 15 residues. After removal of 4 bases from V and 8 bases from J, the junction contained 7 bases not matched to a gene. The CDR3 region has the DNA TGCAGCGTTGGCCTCGGACTAGCGGGAGGCGATGAGCAGTTCTTC. Amino acid sequence: CSVGLGLAGGDEQFF.

This clonotype was detected only a few times. V is TRBV20-1 and J is TRBJ2-4; 12 bases agree with TRBD2. Trimming at V came to 6 bases and at J to 2 bases, leaving 11 bases not matched to a gene. The germline CDR1 and CDR2 sequences are DFQATT and SNEGSKA (reference sequence). The CDR3 sequence is 17 residues long. CDR3 coding DNA: TGCAGTGCCGAGACTAGCGGGGGTAGCGGTACCAAAAACATTCAGTACTTC. Protein: CSAETSGGSGTKNIQYF.

This clonotype appeared a few times. The rearrangement links TRBV11-2 to TRBJ1-2, with TRBD1 identical over 8 bases. CDR3 length equals 16 residues. Germline V gene sequence: CDR1 SGHAT, CDR2 FQNNGV. Trimming cost V 5 bases and J 4 bases; bases outside gene matches: 12. The CDR3 DNA follows: TGTGCCAGCAGCCGTCCGGGACAGGCGATTCTCTATGGCTACACCTTC. This codes for CASSRPGQAILYGYTF.

This clonotype was detected many times. The J gene is TRBJ1-1, the V gene TRBV5-1, with D perhaps matching TRBD1 (5 bases). Per the germline V gene, CDR1 is SGHRS and CDR2 is YFSETQ. This CDR3 region has 14 residues. Trimming removed 3 bases from V and 2 bases from J, with 11 bases in between. The CDR3: CASSWGGVNTEAFF. For the CDR3, the DNA is TGCGCCAGCAGCTGGGGCGGGGTAAACACTGAAGCTTTCTTT.

The CDR3 region has the DNA TGCAGTGCTCAAGGGCTCCGCGGGAGCAGGGGCTCCTACAATGAGCAGTTCTTC. It specifies CSAQGLRGSRGSYNEQFF. The rearrangement links TRBV20-1 to TRBJ2-1, with D maybe TRBD2 (7 bases). The germline CDR1 and CDR2 sequences are DFQATT and SNEGSKA (reference sequence). This CDR3 spans 18 amino acids. The V end was cut by 5 bases, the J end by 0 bases, with 23 bases between.

This clonotype was recorded a few times. The chain uses TRBV6-1 and TRBJ2-1, with TRBD2 as a possible D gene (6 bases). V was shortened by 8 bases and J by 6 bases, with 17 bases between the two germline ends. Germline V lookup: CDR1 MNHNS, CDR2 SASEGT. The CDR3 covers 14 residues. CDR3 nucleotide sequence: TGTGCCAGCCGGCGGAGGGCCCAGTTCAATGAGCAGTTCTTC. Amino acid sequence: CASRRRAQFNEQFF.

In its sample, this clonotype was seen a few times. The rearrangement links TRBV30 to TRBJ1-3; D is possibly TRBD1 (5 bases). V was pared by 4 bases and J by 3 bases, with 7 bases between. CDR1 and CDR2 from the germline V gene are GTSNPN and SVGIG (reference sequence). The CDR3 is 12 residues long. The CDR3 loop reads CAWTQGGNTIYF. The DNA for the CDR3 is TGTGCCTGGACGCAGGGTGGAAACACCATATATTTT.

The sample holds a few counts of this clonotype. V usage is TRBV12-3 or TRBV12-4 and J usage is TRBJ2-1; D is undetermined. Trimming removed 3 bases from V and 6 bases from J, with 12 bases in between. The CDR3 contains 14 residues. CDR3 nucleotides: TGTGCCAGCAGTTTTGAACTAATACTCAATGAGCAGTTCTTC. Protein: CASSFELILNEQFF.

This clonotype occurred many times. The rearrangement uses TRBV12-3 or TRBV12-4 and TRBJ2-3; maybe TRBD1 (7 bases). The CDR3 length is 16 residues. V was shortened by 2 bases and J by 4 bases, with 16 bases between the two germline ends. The DNA of the CDR3 is TGTGCCAGCAGTTTAATTGGAGGGGGCGCACCAGATACGCAGTATTTT. Protein: CASSLIGGGAPDTQYF.

Of note for this clonotype: An end of the junction differs from the germline gene, which may be a read error. The gene calls are TRBV30 and TRBJ2-1; the D is unclear. The CDR3 totals 13 residues. Germline CDR1 and CDR2: GTSNPN and SVGIG (reference sequence). The CDR3 DNA follows: TGTGCCTGGGGAGCCGTATTCTTGGCTAGTCGGGTCTTC. The encoded protein is CAWGAVFLASRVF.

This chain joins TRBV6-5 and TRBJ2-2; unclear D gene. Germline CDR1 and CDR2: MNHEY and SVGAGI. V was clipped by 0 bases and J by 0 bases, with 8 bases between them. The CDR3 covers 16 residues. This CDR3 reads CASSYSLHTNTGELFF. CDR3 coding DNA: TGTGCCAGCAGTTACTCCCTACACACGAACACCGGGGAGCTGTTTTTT.

This clonotype was counted many times. Relative to the germline gene, one junction end is altered; a read error may explain this. This chain joins TRBV5-1 and TRBJ2-3, with 7 positions matching TRBD2. This CDR3 has 14 amino acids. Germline CDR1 SGHRS, CDR2 YFSETQ. CDR3 region: CASSPGGGTDTQYF. CDR3 DNA sequence: TGTGCCAGCAGCCCTGGGGGGGGCACAGATACGCAGTATTTT.